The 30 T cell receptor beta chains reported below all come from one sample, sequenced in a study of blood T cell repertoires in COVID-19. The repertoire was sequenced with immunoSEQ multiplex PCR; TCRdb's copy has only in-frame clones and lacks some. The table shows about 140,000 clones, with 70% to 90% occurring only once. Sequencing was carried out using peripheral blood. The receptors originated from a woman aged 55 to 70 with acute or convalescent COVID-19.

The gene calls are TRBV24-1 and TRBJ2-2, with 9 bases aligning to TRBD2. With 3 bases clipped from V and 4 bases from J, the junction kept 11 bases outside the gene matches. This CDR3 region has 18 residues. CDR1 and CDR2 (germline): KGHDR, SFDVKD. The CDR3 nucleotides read TGTGCCACCAGTGATCGATCCAGCGGGGGGAGTATCACCGGGGAGCTGTTTTTT. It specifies CATSDRSSGGSITGELFF.

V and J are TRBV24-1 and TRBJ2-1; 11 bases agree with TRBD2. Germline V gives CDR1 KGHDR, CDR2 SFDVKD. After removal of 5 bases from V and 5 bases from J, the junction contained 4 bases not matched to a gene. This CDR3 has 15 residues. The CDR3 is CATSGLAGMDNEQFF. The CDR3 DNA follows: TGTGCCACCAGTGGACTAGCGGGGATGGACAATGAGCAGTTCTTC.

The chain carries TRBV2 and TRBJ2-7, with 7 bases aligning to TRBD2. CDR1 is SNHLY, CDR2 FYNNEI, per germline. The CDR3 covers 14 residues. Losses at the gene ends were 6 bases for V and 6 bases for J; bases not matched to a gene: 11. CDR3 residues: CASSPLAGGAEQYF. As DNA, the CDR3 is TGTGCCAGCAGCCCTTTAGCGGGTGGGGCCGAGCAGTACTTC.

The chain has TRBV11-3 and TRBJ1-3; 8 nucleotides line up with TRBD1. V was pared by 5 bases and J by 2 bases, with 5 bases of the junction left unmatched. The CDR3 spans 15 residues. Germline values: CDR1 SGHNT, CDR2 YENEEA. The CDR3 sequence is CASSPSRGPGNTIYF. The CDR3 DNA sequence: TGTGCCAGCAGCCCCAGCAGGGGGCCTGGAAACACCATATATTTT.

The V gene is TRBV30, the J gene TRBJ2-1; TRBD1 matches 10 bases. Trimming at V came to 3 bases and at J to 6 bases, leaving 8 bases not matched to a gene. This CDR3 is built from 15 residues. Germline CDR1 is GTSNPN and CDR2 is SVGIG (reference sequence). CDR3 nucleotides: TGTGCCTGGAGGATGACAGGGGGCGCTTCCAATGAGCAGTTCTTC. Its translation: CAWRMTGGASNEQFF.

The CDR3 reads CASSPVPNRGLTGNTIYF. The CDR3, as DNA: TGTGCCAGCTCACCCGTACCCAACAGGGGGCTCACTGGAAACACCATATATTTT. The chain links TRBV18 to TRBJ1-3; TRBD1 matches 9 bases. V shed 3 bases and J 2 bases; nucleotides not matched to a gene: 11. CDR3 size: 18 residues. The germline V gene has CDR1 KGHSH and CDR2 LQKENI.

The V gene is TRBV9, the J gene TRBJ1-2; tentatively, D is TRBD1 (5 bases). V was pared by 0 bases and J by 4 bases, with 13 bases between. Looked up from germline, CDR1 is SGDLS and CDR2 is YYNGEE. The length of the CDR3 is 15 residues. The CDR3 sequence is CASSVDKGLGYGYTF. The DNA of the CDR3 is TGTGCCAGCAGCGTAGATAAGGGGCTTGGCTATGGCTACACCTTC.

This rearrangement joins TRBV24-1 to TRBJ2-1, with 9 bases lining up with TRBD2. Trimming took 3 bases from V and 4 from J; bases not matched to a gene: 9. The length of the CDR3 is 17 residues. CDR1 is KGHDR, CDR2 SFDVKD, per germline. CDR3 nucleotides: TGTGCCACCAGTGATGTGCGGGGGGGCCTTATGTACAATGAGCAGTTCTTC. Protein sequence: CATSDVRGGLMYNEQFF.

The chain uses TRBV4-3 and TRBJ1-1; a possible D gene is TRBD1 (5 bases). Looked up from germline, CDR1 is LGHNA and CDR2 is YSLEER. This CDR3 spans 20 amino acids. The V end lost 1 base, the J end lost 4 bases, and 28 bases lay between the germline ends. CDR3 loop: CASSQGVIGLGGTGGTEAFF. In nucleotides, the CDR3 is TGCGCCAGCAGCCAAGGGGTTATTGGTTTGGGAGGGACCGGAGGCACTGAAGCTTTCTTT.

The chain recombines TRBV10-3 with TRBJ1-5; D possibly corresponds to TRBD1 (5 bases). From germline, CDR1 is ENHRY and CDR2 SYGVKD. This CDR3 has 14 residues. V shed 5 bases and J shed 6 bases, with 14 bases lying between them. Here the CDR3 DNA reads TGTGCCATCAGTCAAGACCCGGGACTTCAGCCCCAGCATTTT. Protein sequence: CAISQDPGLQPQHF.

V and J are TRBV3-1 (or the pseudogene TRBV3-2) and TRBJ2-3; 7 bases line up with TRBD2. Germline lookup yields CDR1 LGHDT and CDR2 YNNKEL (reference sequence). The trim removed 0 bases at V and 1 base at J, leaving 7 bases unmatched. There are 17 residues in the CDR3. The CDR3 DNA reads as TGTGCCAGCAGCCAAGATGAGGCGGGGGTGGGCACAGATACGCAGTATTTT. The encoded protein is CASSQDEAGVGTDTQYF.

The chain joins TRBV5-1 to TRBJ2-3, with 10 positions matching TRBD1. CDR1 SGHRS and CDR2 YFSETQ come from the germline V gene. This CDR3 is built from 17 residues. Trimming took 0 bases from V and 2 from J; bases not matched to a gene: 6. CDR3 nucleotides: TGCGCCAGCAGCTTGGCCGGGACAGGGGTCCCCACAGATACGCAGTATTTT. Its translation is CASSLAGTGVPTDTQYF.

CDR3 coding DNA: TGTGCCAGCAGCCAAGAGGGGCAGGGGGTTCCAGATACGCAGTATTTT. Translating it yields CASSQEGQGVPDTQYF. The J gene is TRBJ2-3, the V gene TRBV4-2, with 7 positions matching TRBD1. V gave up 0 bases and J gave up 4 bases; unmatched junction bases: 7. Germline assignment: CDR1 LGHNA and CDR2 YNFKEQ. The length of the CDR3 is 16 residues.

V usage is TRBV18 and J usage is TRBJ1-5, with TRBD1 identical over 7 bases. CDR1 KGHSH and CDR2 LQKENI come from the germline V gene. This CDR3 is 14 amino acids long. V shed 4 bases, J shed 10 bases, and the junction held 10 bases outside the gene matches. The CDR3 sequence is CASSRQGGNNPQHF. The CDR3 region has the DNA TGTGCCAGCTCACGCCAGGGGGGTAACAATCCCCAGCATTTT.

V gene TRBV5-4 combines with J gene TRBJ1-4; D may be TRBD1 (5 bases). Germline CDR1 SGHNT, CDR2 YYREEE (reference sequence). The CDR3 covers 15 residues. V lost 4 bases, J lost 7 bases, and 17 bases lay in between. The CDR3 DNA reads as TGTGCCAGCAGCACCCACGGGGGGTCGGGTGAAAAACTGTTTTTT. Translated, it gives CASSTHGGSGEKLFF.

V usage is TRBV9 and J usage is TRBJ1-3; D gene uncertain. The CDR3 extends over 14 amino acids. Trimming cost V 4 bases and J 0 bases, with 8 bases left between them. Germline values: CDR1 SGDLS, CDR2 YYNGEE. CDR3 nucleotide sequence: TGTGCCAGCAGCCCAAGCATCTCTGGAAACACCATATATTTT. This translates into CASSPSISGNTIYF.

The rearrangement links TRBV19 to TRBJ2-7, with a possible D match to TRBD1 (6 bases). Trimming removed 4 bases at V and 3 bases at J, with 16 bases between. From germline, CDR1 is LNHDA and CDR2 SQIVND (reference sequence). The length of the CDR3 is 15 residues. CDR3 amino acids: CASSRQGSFGYEQYF. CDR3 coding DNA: TGTGCCAGTAGTAGGCAGGGGAGCTTTGGCTACGAGCAGTACTTC.

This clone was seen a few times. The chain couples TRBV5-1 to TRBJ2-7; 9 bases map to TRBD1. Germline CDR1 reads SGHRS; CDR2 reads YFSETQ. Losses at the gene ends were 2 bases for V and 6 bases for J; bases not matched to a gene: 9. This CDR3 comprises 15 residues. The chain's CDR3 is CASSLGTGRMSEQYF. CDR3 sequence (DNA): TGCGCCAGCAGCTTAGGGACAGGGAGAATGAGCGAGCAGTACTTC.

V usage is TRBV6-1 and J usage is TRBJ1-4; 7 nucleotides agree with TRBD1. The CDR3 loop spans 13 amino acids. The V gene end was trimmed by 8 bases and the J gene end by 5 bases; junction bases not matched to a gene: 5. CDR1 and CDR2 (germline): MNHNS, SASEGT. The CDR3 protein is CASGTAANEKLFF. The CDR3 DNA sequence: TGTGCCAGCGGGACAGCCGCCAATGAAAAACTGTTTTTT.

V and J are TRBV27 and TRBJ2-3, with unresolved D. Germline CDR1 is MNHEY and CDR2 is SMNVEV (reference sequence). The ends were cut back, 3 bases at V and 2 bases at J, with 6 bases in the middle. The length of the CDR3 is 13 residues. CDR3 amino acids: CASSFSNTDTQYF. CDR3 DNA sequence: TGTGCCAGCAGTTTTTCCAACACAGATACGCAGTATTTT.

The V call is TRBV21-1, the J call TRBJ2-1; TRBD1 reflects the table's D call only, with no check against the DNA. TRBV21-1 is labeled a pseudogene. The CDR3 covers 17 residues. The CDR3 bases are TGTGCCAGCAGCACCAGACAGGGGCGCAGCTCCTACAATGAGCAGTTCTTC. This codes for CASSTRQGRSSYNEQFF.

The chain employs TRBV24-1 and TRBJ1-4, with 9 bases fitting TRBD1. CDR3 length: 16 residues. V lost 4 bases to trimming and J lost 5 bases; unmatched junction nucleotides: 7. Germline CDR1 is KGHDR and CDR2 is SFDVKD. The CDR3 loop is CATSDLDRGTNEKLFF. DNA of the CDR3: TGTGCCACCAGTGACCTCGACAGGGGGACGAATGAAAAACTGTTTTTT.

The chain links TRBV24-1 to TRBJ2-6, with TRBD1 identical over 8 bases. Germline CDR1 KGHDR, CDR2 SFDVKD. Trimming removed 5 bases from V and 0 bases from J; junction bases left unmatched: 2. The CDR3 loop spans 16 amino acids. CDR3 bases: TGTGCCACCAGTGCAGGGGGCCTCTCTGGGGCCAACGTCCTGACTTTC. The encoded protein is CATSAGGLSGANVLTF.

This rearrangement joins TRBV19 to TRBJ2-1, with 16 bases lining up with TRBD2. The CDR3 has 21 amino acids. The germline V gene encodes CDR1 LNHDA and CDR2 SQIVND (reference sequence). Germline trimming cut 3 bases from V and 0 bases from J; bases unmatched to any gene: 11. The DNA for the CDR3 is TGTGCCAGTAGTATGCACTTGGGGACTAGCGGGGGGGTGTTCTCCTACAATGAGCAGTTCTTC. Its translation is CASSMHLGTSGGVFSYNEQFF.

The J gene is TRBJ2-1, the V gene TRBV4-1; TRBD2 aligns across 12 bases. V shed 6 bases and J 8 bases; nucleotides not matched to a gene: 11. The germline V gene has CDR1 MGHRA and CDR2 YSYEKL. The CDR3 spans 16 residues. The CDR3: CASSSARLAGEDEQFF. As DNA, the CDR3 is TGCGCCAGCAGTTCGGCGAGACTAGCGGGGGAAGATGAGCAGTTCTTC.

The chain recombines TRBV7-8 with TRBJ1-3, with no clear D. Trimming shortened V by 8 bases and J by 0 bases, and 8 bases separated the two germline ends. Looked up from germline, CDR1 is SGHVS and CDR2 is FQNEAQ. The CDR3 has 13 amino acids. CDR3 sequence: CASAVGSGNTIYF. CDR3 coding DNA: TGTGCCAGCGCGGTCGGCTCTGGAAACACCATATATTTT.

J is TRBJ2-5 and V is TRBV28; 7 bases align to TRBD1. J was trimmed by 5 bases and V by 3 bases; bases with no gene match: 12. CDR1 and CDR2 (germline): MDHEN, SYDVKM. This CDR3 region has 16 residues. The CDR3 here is CASSFSTRGIGETQYF. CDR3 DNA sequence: TGTGCCAGCAGTTTCTCCACCAGGGGGATAGGGGAGACCCAGTACTTC.

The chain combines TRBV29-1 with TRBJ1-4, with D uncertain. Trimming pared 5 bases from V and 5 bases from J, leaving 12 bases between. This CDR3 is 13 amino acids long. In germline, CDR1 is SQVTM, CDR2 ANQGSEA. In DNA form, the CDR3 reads TGCAGCGTTCCGGGTTCCTTAAATGAAAAACTGTTTTTT. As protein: CSVPGSLNEKLFF.

CDR3 sequence reads: CASSLGTGRGYGYTF. CDR3 DNA sequence: TGTGCCAGCAGCTTGGGGACAGGGAGGGGCTATGGCTACACCTTC. The chain recombines TRBV5-6 with TRBJ1-2; 8 bases fit TRBD1. The CDR3 covers 15 residues. V trimming: 0 bases; J trimming: 4 bases; junction bases outside the gene matches: 5. The germline CDR1 and CDR2 sequences are SGHDT and YYEEEE.

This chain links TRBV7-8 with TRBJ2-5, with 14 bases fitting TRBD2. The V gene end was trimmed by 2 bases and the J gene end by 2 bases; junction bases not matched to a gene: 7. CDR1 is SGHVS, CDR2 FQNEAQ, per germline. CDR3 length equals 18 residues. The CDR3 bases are TGTGCCAGCAGCTTAAGCGGACTAGCGGGGGGTCTTCAAGAGACCCAGTACTTC. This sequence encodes CASSLSGLAGGLQETQYF.